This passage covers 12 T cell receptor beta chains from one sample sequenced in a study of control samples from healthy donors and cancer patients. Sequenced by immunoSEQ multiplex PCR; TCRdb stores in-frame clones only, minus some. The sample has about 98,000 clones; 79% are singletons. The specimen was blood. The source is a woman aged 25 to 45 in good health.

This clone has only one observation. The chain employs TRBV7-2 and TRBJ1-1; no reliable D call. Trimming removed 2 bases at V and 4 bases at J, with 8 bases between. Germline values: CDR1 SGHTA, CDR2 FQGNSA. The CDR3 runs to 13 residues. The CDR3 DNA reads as TGTGCCAGCAGCTTACAATCGGTCACTGAAGCTTTCTTT. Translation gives CASSLQSVTEAFF.

The CDR3 sequence is CASSTPRGAAYEQYF. CDR3 DNA: TGTGCCAGCAGTACCCCCCGGGGGGCGGCCTACGAGCAGTACTTC. This rearrangement joins TRBV25-1 to TRBJ2-7, with a weak D call TRBD2 (7 bases). CDR3 size: 15 residues. In germline, CDR1 is MGHDK, CDR2 SYGVNS. With 5 bases removed from V and 2 bases from J, the gap between germline ends came to 16 bases.

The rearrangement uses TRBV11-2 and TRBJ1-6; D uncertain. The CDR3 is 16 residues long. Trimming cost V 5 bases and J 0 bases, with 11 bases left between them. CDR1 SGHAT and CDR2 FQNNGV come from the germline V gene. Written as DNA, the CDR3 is TGTGCCAGCAGCACCCGCCGGAGCTCCTATAATTCACCCCTCCACTTT. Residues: CASSTRRSSYNSPLHF. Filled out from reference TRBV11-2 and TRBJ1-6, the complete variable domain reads EAGVAQSPRYKIIEKRQSVAFWCNPISGHATLYWYQQILGQGPKLLIQFQNNGVVDDSQLPKDRFSAERLKGVDSTLKIQPAKLEDSAVYLCASSTRRSSYNSPLHFGNGTRLTVT.

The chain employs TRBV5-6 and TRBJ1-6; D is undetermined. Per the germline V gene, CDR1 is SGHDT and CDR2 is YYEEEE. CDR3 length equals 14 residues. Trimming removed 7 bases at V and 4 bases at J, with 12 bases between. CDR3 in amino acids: CASAGDFYNSPLHF. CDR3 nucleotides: TGTGCCAGCGCGGGTGACTTTTATAATTCACCCCTCCACTTT. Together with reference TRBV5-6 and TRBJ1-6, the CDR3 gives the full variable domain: DAGVTQSPTHLIKTRGQQVTLRCSPKSGHDTVSWYQQALGQGPQFIFQYYEEEERQRGNFPDRFSGHQFPNYSSELNVNALLLGDSALYLCASAGDFYNSPLHFGNGTRLTVT.

CDR3 residues: CASSLGQGEKLFF. The CDR3, as DNA: TGTGCCAGCAGTTTGGGACAGGGTGAAAAACTGTTTTTT. The genes are TRBV7-6 and TRBJ1-4; 9 positions agree with TRBD1. From germline, CDR1 is SGHVS and CDR2 FNYEAQ. CDR3 size: 13 residues. The V segment lost 6 bases and the J segment 7 bases; nucleotides outside the gene matches: 3.

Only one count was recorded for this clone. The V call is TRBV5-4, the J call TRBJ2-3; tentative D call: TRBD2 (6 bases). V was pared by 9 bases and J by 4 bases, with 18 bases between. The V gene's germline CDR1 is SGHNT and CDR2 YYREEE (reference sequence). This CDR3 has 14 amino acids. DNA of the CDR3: TGTGCCACCAGTGGGAGGAGGGTGCCAGATACGCAGTATTTT. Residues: CATSGRRVPDTQYF.

This CDR3 reads CAAMGGNQPQHF. Here the CDR3 DNA reads TGTGCCGCAATGGGGGGCAATCAGCCCCAGCATTTT. The rearrangement uses TRBV6-6 and TRBJ1-5; D is perhaps TRBD1 (5 bases). The CDR3 runs 12 residues. Between the trimmed V and J ends, which lost 11 bases and 2 bases, there was a span of 10 bases. Germline CDR1 and CDR2: MNHNY and SVGAGI (reference sequence).

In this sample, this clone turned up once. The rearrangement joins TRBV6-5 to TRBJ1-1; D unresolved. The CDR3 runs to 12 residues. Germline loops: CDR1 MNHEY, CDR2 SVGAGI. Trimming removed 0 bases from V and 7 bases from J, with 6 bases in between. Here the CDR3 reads CASSYSTGEAFF. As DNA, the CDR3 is TGTGCCAGCAGTTACTCGACCGGTGAAGCTTTCTTT.

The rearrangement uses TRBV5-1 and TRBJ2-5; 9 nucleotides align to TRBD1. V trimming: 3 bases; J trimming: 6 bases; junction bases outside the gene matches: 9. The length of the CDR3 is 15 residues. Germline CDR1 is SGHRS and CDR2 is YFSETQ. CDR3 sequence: CASSYPGQGGKTQYF. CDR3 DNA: TGCGCCAGCAGCTATCCGGGACAGGGAGGGAAGACCCAGTACTTC.

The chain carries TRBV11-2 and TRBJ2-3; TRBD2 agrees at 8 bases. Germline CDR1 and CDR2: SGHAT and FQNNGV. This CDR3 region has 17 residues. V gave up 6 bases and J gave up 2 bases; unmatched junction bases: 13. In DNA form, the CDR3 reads TGTGCCAGCAGTGCGTGGGGGAGCGGGAGTTTCACAGATACGCAGTATTTT. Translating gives CASSAWGSGSFTDTQYF.

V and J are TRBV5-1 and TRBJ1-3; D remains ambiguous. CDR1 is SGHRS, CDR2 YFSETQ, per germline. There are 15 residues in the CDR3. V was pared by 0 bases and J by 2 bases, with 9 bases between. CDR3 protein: CASSLALGTGNTIYF. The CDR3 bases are TGCGCCAGCAGCTTGGCTTTGGGTACTGGAAACACCATATATTTT.

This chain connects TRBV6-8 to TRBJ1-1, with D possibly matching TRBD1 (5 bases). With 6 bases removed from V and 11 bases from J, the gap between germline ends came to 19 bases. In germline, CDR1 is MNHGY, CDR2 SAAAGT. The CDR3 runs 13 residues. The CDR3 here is CASRPRDRRGAFF. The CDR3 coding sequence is TGTGCCAGCAGGCCCCGGGACCGAAGGGGTGCTTTCTTT.